The rows below give T cell receptor beta chains drawn from one sample of a study of T cell responses to AZD1222 COVID-19 vaccine. Measured with immunoSEQ multiplex PCR; TCRdb has only the in-frame clones, and not every one. The sample consists of 90,000 to 150,000 clones, roughly nine tenths of them appearing once. Source: peripheral blood, taken 28 days after the second AZD1222 dose. These TCRs come from an adult who received the AZD1222 COVID-19 vaccine. Each CDR3 is given without its conserved first and last residue.

v_call cdr3_aa
TRBV15 ATSRDLGGSGELF
TRBV9 ASSEGYNEQF
TRBV20-1 SMGRQETQY
TRBV7-2 ASSLARSGREKLF
TRBV28 ASSLGYSTWGYT
TRBV9 ASSVRPFKTAEAF
TRBV29-1 SVDRDGRHEQY
TRBV11-1 ASTSGGKSSPLH
TRBV6-2/TRBV6-3 ASSYGQKNTEAF
TRBV7-2 ASSLVGGGPQH
TRBV30 AWSQGRSPNQPQH
TRBV15 ATSARWVDEQF
TRBV9 ASSAGGQETQY
TRBV7-9 ASSPVGDRINSPLH
TRBV9 ASSPGAATNEKLF
TRBV18 ASSPSGGSHTQAF
TRBV5-8 ASSPGSDRVSQPQH
TRBV28 ASSVLFRTGEDQPQH
TRBV6-5 ASSPVDLSGNTIY
TRBV2 ASSEFMTEAF
TRBV5-1 ASSSPGQGGNLYNEQF
TRBV3-1/TRBV3-2 ASSRRGRQSRNTIY
TRBV20-1 SARHGETQY
TRBV19 ASRGSTDTQY
TRBV27 ASSFLPSYEQY
TRBV5-1 ASSLVGGWGSSTDTQY
TRBV5-1 ASSGRDTEAF
TRBV13 ASSPRQGTLSYEQY
TRBV5-4 ASSPLAGGPTDTQY
TRBV6-2/TRBV6-3 ASRYPTGTQGTEAF
TRBV4-2 ASSQQGIRSPLH
TRBV19 ASSEGQRSNQPQH
TRBV20-1 SATDYNEQF
TRBV7-2 ASSLGFGGGAGGELF
TRBV5-1 ASSFGPMGQGTYEQY
TRBV2 ASRARQSEKLF
TRBV2 ASSEWQSDTQY
TRBV7-2 ASSLRWGSTDTQY
TRBV18 ASSRGVSGPDEKLF
TRBV7-8 ASSLNRDGYSYEQY
TRBV14 ASSQTGAGNTIY
TRBV19 ASRADRELGEQY
TRBV10-3 AISDWGVLNTEAF
TRBV7-3 ASSPAGRTGELF
TRBV29-1 SFLSGANVLT
TRBV11-3 ASSPGRRGGKNEQF
TRBV9 ASSVGTDGEQY
TRBV3-1/TRBV3-2 ASSQSKGTAGSELF
TRBV7-2 ASSPGTGGDTIY
TRBV9 ASSVAGDSLNEQF
TRBV25-1 ASRNPAGSSYEQY
TRBV5-5 ASSDRGAFGEQF
TRBV28 ASTPGGLSAKNIQY
TRBV7-9 ASSPGVGVLGEQY
TRBV7-9 ASSHSQAPFFRGYT
TRBV5-4 ASSLEGQGLGGYT
TRBV28 ASSSHQGSGSNQPQH
TRBV6-5 ASSYSRTSLADTQY
TRBV2 ASRTAQGIGELF
TRBV4-1 ASSRDRTSGSQETQY